Here is one TCR beta chain with its context. The data originate from a study of T cells in narcolepsy. This CDR3 spans 13 amino acids. CDR1 is LGHNA, CDR2 YSLEER, per germline. V dropped 4 bases and J dropped 0 bases, with 5 bases sitting between them. The data were produced by immunoSEQ multiplex PCR, yet TCRdb's version contains in-frame clones alone and is incomplete. Among approximately 31,000 clones listed, less than 85% were seen once. Source material: CD45RA- memory CD4+ T cells from PBMCs. The rearrangement joins TRBV4-3 to TRBJ2-3; no definite D call. The clonotype comes from a human donor with narcolepsy. CDR3 DNA sequence: TGCGCCAGCAGCCTTACTAGCACAGATACGCAGTATTTT. Residues: CASSLTSTDTQYF.